A single sample gave rise to the 21 T cell receptor beta chains below, sequenced in a study of blood T cell repertoires in COVID-19. Clones were sequenced by immunoSEQ multiplex PCR, and TCRdb holds only the in-frame ones, with some missing. The sample lists more than 250,000 clones; approximately 87% were seen once. Sequenced material: peripheral blood. The receptors come from a human donor in a cohort sampled during active COVID-19.

This chain uses TRBV25-1 with TRBJ2-6; 9 bases are shared with TRBD1. The CDR3 totals 16 residues. V shed 6 bases, J shed 3 bases, and the junction held 6 bases outside the gene matches. CDR1 and CDR2 from the germline V gene are MGHDK and SYGVNS. This CDR3 reads CASRKTGGIGANVLTF. DNA of the CDR3: TGTGCCAGCAGGAAAACAGGGGGCATTGGGGCCAACGTCCTGACTTTC.

This clone was seen more than once but under ten times. The rearrangement uses TRBV5-1 and TRBJ1-2, with D maybe TRBD1 (5 bases). The CDR3 runs 14 residues. V lost 4 bases and J lost 4, with 14 bases in between. Germline values: CDR1 SGHRS, CDR2 YFSETQ. The CDR3 DNA sequence: TGCGCCAGCAGCCTAATGAGGGGAGGCTATGGCTACACCTTC. Residues: CASSLMRGGYGYTF.

CDR3 amino acids: CASRAGTGFGSPLHF. CDR3 in DNA: TGTGCCAGTAGAGCCGGGACAGGGTTCGGTTCACCCCTCCACTTT. The chain uses TRBV19 and TRBJ1-6; 9 nucleotides line up with TRBD1. V was pared by 6 bases and J by 9 bases, with 9 bases of the junction left unmatched. The CDR3 length is 15 residues. In germline, CDR1 is LNHDA, CDR2 SQIVND (reference sequence).

The chain is built from TRBV7-9 and TRBJ1-2; maybe TRBD1 (5 bases). V was pared by 1 base and J by 4 bases, with 25 bases between. This CDR3 has 19 amino acids. Germline CDR1 SEHNR, CDR2 FQNEAQ (reference sequence). The CDR3 loop reads CASSLDPGQGESLGYGYTF. CDR3 coding DNA: TGTGCCAGCAGCTTAGACCCCGGGCAGGGCGAGTCCTTAGGCTATGGCTACACCTTC. The full variable domain, in which reference TRBV7-9 and TRBJ1-2 provide the parts outside the CDR3, is DTGVSQNPRHKITKRGQNVTFRCDPISEHNRLYWYRQTLGQGPEFLTYFQNEAQLEKSRLLSDRFSAERPKGSFSTLEIQRTEQGDSAMYLCASSLDPGQGESLGYGYTFGSGTRLTVV.

This chain links TRBV5-1 with TRBJ1-1; TRBD1 aligns across 7 bases. The trim removed 6 bases at V and 0 bases at J, leaving 5 bases unmatched. The germline CDR1 and CDR2 sequences are SGHRS and YFSETQ. The CDR3 sequence is 14 residues long. CDR3 residues: CASKTTGMNTEAFF. The CDR3 coding sequence is TGCGCCAGCAAAACGACAGGGATGAACACTGAAGCTTTCTTT.

The V gene is TRBV5-6, the J gene TRBJ1-2; no definite D call. The CDR3 length is 15 residues. From germline, CDR1 is SGHDT and CDR2 YYEEEE. Trimming cost V 0 bases and J 4 bases, with 13 bases left between them. The CDR3 is CASSLAGYAFYGYTF. In DNA, the CDR3 is TGTGCCAGCAGCTTGGCCGGTTATGCCTTCTATGGCTACACCTTC. Combining the CDR3 with reference TRBV5-6 and TRBJ1-2 gives the whole variable domain DAGVTQSPTHLIKTRGQQVTLRCSPKSGHDTVSWYQQALGQGPQFIFQYYEEEERQRGNFPDRFSGHQFPNYSSELNVNALLLGDSALYLCASSLAGYAFYGYTFGSGTRLTVV.

The J gene is TRBJ1-1, the V gene TRBV29-1, with 7 bases identical to TRBD1. V was clipped by 6 bases and J by 0 bases; unmatched bases: 7. Germline CDR1 is SQVTM and CDR2 is ANQGSEA. The CDR3 is made up of 14 amino acids. The CDR3 DNA reads as TGCAGCGTCGACCCCGGGACAGTGAACACTGAAGCTTTCTTT. Its protein product is CSVDPGTVNTEAFF.

J is TRBJ2-2 and V is TRBV11-2, with D possibly TRBD2 on 6 matching bases. Deletions cut 5 bases from V and 6 bases from J, with 13 bases between. The germline V gene encodes CDR1 SGHAT and CDR2 FQNNGV. This CDR3 comprises 14 residues. The CDR3 loop reads CASSPRRESGELFF. The CDR3, as DNA: TGTGCCAGCAGCCCGAGGAGGGAGTCCGGGGAGCTGTTTTTT. The full variable domain, its missing parts supplied by reference TRBV11-2 and TRBJ2-2, is EAGVAQSPRYKIIEKRQSVAFWCNPISGHATLYWYQQILGQGPKLLIQFQNNGVVDDSQLPKDRFSAERLKGVDSTLKIQPAKLEDSAVYLCASSPRRESGELFFGEGSRLTVL.

The J gene is TRBJ1-2, the V gene TRBV3-1 (or the pseudogene TRBV3-2); 7 bases agree with TRBD1. This CDR3 contains 14 residues. J lost 8 bases, V lost 0 bases, and 6 bases had no gene match. CDR1 is LGHDT and CDR2 is YNNKEL in the germline V gene (reference sequence). The CDR3 DNA follows: TGTGCCAGCAGCCAAGATAGGGGGCTCTGGGGCTACACCTTC. This translates into CASSQDRGLWGYTF.

Here the CDR3 reads CASSRDQGKKNEQYF. CDR3 in DNA: TGTGCCAGCTCACGGGACCAGGGGAAAAAAAACGAGCAGTACTTC. The chain links TRBV18 to TRBJ2-7, with D possibly being TRBD1 (6 bases). CDR3 length: 15 residues. Germline V gene sequence: CDR1 KGHSH, CDR2 LQKENI. Trimming removed 4 bases at V and 5 bases at J, with 18 bases between.

This clone has only a few counts. The V gene is TRBV7-9, the J gene TRBJ1-4; perhaps TRBD1 as D (5 bases). Germline assignment: CDR1 SEHNR and CDR2 FQNEAQ (reference sequence). V gave up 2 bases and J gave up 7 bases, with 17 bases separating them. The CDR3 has 16 amino acids. The CDR3 protein is CASSLWMGREGEKLFF. The CDR3 coding sequence is TGTGCCAGCAGCTTATGGATGGGCAGGGAGGGTGAAAAACTGTTTTTT.

This chain connects TRBV10-3 to TRBJ2-7, with D unclear. The CDR3 has 12 residues. Trimming removed 4 bases at V and 3 bases at J, with 7 bases between. In germline, CDR1 is ENHRY, CDR2 SYGVKD. The CDR3 coding sequence is TGTGCCATCAGTGTATCGAGCTACGAGCAGTACTTC. Encoded protein: CAISVSSYEQYF.

There are a few counts of this clone. The chain carries TRBV2 and TRBJ2-5; 10 bases align to TRBD2. Germline loops: CDR1 SNHLY, CDR2 FYNNEI. This CDR3 is 16 amino acids long. V shed 5 bases and J 2 bases; nucleotides not matched to a gene: 8. For the CDR3, the DNA is TGTGCCAGCAGTCCCCTACTAGCGGGGCGTCAAGAGACCCAGTACTTC. This encodes CASSPLLAGRQETQYF.

The genes are TRBV19 and TRBJ1-5, with D hard to call. The germline V gene has CDR1 LNHDA and CDR2 SQIVND (reference sequence). This CDR3 region has 14 residues. With 1 base removed from V and 6 bases from J, the gap between germline ends came to 10 bases. The CDR3 protein is CASSIVSPGQPQHF. CDR3 in DNA: TGTGCCAGTAGTATAGTAAGTCCCGGTCAGCCCCAGCATTTT.

The V gene is TRBV2, the J gene TRBJ2-3, with TRBD1 matching over 8 bases. With 7 bases clipped from V and 1 base from J, the junction kept 16 bases outside the gene matches. Germline V lookup: CDR1 SNHLY, CDR2 FYNNEI. This CDR3 is built from 18 residues. The CDR3 region has the DNA TGTGCCAGCACCGCAGGGTGGAATGCGGGACAGGGCACAGATACGCAGTATTTT. As protein: CASTAGWNAGQGTDTQYF.

The gene calls are TRBV6-6 and TRBJ1-2; 9 nucleotides align to TRBD1. V lost 2 bases to trimming and J lost 4 bases; unmatched junction nucleotides: 5. CDR3 length equals 15 residues. In germline, CDR1 is MNHNY, CDR2 SVGAGI (reference sequence). This CDR3 is CASSYGQGIIYGYTF. DNA for the CDR3: TGTGCCAGCAGTTACGGACAGGGGATAATCTATGGCTACACCTTC.

This clone occurred once. This chain uses TRBV5-4 with TRBJ2-2; TRBD2 agrees at 7 bases. CDR3 size: 14 residues. V was clipped by 5 bases and J by 0 bases; unmatched bases: 1. CDR1 and CDR2 from the germline V gene are SGHNT and YYREEE (reference sequence). Here the CDR3 DNA reads TGTGCCAGCAGAGGGACTACGAACACCGGGGAGCTGTTTTTT. This gives the protein CASRGTTNTGELFF.

This clone was picked up one time. This chain joins TRBV27 and TRBJ1-4, with D maybe TRBD1 (6 bases). This CDR3 has 17 amino acids. Germline CDR1 MNHEY, CDR2 SMNVEV (reference sequence). V gave up 2 bases and J gave up 0 bases, with 13 bases separating them. This chain's CDR3 is CASSLTDRFATNEKLFF. DNA for the CDR3: TGTGCCAGCAGTTTAACGGACAGATTTGCAACTAATGAAAAACTGTTTTTT.

The chain recombines TRBV2 with TRBJ1-1; D may be TRBD1 (6 bases). Germline assignment: CDR1 SNHLY and CDR2 FYNNEI. Trimming took off 8 bases at V and 4 bases at J, with 17 bases between the two ends. This CDR3 comprises 14 residues. The CDR3 DNA follows: TGTGCCAGCTTCTCCTTGGGGGGGCTCACTGAAGCTTTCTTT. Its translation is CASFSLGGLTEAFF.

Remarks on this clone: A read error may produce the germline difference seen at one junction end. The chain uses TRBV7-7 and TRBJ2-2, with 9 bases fitting TRBD2. The CDR3 runs to 18 residues. The germline V gene has CDR1 SSHAT and CDR2 FNYEAQ (reference sequence). CDR3 residues: CASSSERLASGKSGELFF. For the CDR3, the DNA is TGTGCTAGCAGCTCAGAACGTCTGGCTAGCGGGAAAAGCGGGGAGCTGTTTTTT.

The J gene is TRBJ1-4, the V gene TRBV7-8; no clear D. V dropped 2 bases and J dropped 4 bases, with 5 bases sitting between them. The germline V gene has CDR1 SGHVS and CDR2 FQNEAQ. This CDR3 region has 13 residues. CDR3 nucleotide sequence: TGTGCCAGCAGCTTACGGGGTAATGAAAAACTGTTTTTT. Amino acid sequence: CASSLRGNEKLFF.